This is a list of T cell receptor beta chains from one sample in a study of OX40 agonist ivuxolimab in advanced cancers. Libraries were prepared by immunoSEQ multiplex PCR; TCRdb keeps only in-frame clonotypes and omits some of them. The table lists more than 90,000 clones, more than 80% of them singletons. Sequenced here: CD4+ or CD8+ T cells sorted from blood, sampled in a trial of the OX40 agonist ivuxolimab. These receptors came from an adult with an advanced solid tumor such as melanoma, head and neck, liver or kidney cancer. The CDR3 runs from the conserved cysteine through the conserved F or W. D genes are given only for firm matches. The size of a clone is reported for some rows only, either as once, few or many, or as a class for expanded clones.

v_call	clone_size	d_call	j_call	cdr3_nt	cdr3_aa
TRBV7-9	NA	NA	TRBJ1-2	TGTGCCAGCAGCTTAGAAGGGTATGGCTACACCTTC	CASSLEGYGYTF
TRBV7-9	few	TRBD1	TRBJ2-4	TGTGCCATCGAGGGGACAGGGGACATTCAGTACTTC	CAIEGTGDIQYF
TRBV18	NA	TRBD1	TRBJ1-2	TGTGCCAGCTCATTGACAGGGGGTTATGGCTACACCTTC	CASSLTGGYGYTF
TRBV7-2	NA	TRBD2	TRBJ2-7	TGTGCCAGCAGCCACTCGGGAGGTTGGGGCTCCTACGAGCAGTACTTC	CASSHSGGWGSYEQYF
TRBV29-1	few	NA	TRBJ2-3	TGCAGCGTTGTTGGGCTTTTTAGCACAGATACGCAGTATTTT	CSVVGLFSTDTQYF
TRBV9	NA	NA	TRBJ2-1	TGTGCCAGCAGCGTGGGCCGACCGAACAATGAGCAGTTCTTC	CASSVGRPNNEQFF
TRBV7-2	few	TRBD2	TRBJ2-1	TGTGCCAGCAGCTTATCAAGCGGGGGGGCCTACAATGAGCAGTTCTTC	CASSLSSGGAYNEQFF
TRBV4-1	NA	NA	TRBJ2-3	TGCGCCAGCAGCCAAGGGTGGAATTTCACAGATACGCAGTATTTT	CASSQGWNFTDTQYF
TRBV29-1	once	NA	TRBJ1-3	TGCAGCGTTGAATTGGGGCAGGGTTCGCTCAGCTCTGGAAACACCATATATTTT	CSVELGQGSLSSGNTIYF
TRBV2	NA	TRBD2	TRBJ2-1	TGTGCCAGCAGTCTAGCGGGAGGGCCGTACAATGAGCAGTTCTTC	CASSLAGGPYNEQFF
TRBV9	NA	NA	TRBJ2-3	TGTGCCAGCAGTGTCGCCGGGACAGATACGCAGTATTTT	CASSVAGTDTQYF
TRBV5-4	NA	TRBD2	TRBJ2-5	TGTGCCAGCAGCGAAGCGGGAGGGCCGGGAGAGACCCAGTACTTC	CASSEAGGPGETQYF
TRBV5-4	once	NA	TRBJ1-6	TGTGCCAGCAGCGATCGGGGCTTGGATAATTCACCCCTCCACTTT	CASSDRGLDNSPLHF
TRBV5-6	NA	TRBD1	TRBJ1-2	TGTGCCAGCAGCGTCGACAGGGAGCTTGGCTACACCTTC	CASSVDRELGYTF
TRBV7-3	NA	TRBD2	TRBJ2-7	TGTGCCAGCAGCCCGCCCCGGCCGGGGACTAGCGGGAGGGGACACGAGCAGTACTTC	CASSPPRPGTSGRGHEQYF
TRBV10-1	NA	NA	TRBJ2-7	TGCGCCAGCAGTATCTCCCTGGGGGCAACCTACGAGCAGTACTTC	CASSISLGATYEQYF
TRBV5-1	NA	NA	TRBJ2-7	TGCGCCAGCAGGCGGGACTCCGGGTCCTACGAGCAGTACTTC	CASRRDSGSYEQYF
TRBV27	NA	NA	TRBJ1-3	TGTGCCAGCAGCAATGCCGGGACTACAGGCAACACCATATATTTT	CASSNAGTTGNTIYF
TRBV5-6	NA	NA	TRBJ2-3	TGTGCCAGCAGCGCCTTTAGCACAGATACGCAGTATTTT	CASSAFSTDTQYF
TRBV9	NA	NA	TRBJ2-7	TGTGCCAGCAGTACTCACGGGACGCCCGACTACGAGCAGTACTTC	CASSTHGTPDYEQYF
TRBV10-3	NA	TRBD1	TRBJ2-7	TGTGCCACTGGACAGGGTTCCTACGAGCAGTACTTC	CATGQGSYEQYF
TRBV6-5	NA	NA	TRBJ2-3	TGTGCCAGCAGTTCCGCCGGGGCAGGGAGAATAGATACGCAGTATTTT	CASSSAGAGRIDTQYF
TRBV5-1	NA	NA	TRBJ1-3	TGCGCCAGCAGCTTGGTTGTAGGGATGACTGGAAACACCATATATTTT	CASSLVVGMTGNTIYF
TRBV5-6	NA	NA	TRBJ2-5	TGTGCCAGCAGCTTGGCCGGGCAGCAAGAGACCCAGTACTTC	CASSLAGQQETQYF
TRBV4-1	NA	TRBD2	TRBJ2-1	TGCGCCAGCAGCCAACTGACTAGCGGGGCACAGTTCTTC	CASSQLTSGAQFF
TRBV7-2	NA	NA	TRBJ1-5	TGTGCCAGCAGCTCACTTCGTCCCGGAAGAACCCGAAATCAGCCCCAGCATTTT	CASSSLRPGRTRNQPQHF
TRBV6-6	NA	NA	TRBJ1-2	TGTGCCAGCAGTTCCGGACAGAGACCTAGAGATGGCTACACCTTC	CASSSGQRPRDGYTF
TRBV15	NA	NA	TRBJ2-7	TGTGCCACCAGCAGAGATCTGGGACAAAGCTCCTACGAGCAGTACTTC	CATSRDLGQSSYEQYF
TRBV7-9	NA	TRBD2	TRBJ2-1	TGTGCCAGCAGCTCACCCGGGACTAGCAGCTACAATGAGCAGTTCTTC	CASSSPGTSSYNEQFF
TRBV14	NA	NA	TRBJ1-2	TGTGCCAGCAGCCAAAGACCTCTCGACGACAGGATTAACTATGGCTACACCTTC	CASSQRPLDDRINYGYTF
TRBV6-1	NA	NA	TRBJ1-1	TGTGCCAGCAGTGAACCAGAGCTAGGGGCTCGGGACACTGAAGCTTTCTTT	CASSEPELGARDTEAFF
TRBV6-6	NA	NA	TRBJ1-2	TGTGCCAGCCGGGAGGGCGTGGGCGGCTACACCTTC	CASREGVGGYTF
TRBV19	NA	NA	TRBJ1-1	TGTGCCAGTGGACTGACCATGAACACTGAAGCTTTCTTT	CASGLTMNTEAFF
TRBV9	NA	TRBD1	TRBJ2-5	TGTGCCAGCAGCGTAGCCGGACAGGGACAAGAGACCCAGTACTTC	CASSVAGQGQETQYF
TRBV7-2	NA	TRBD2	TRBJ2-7	TGTGCCAGCAGCTCCAGAACAGAGCGGGGGAGCTCCTACGAGCAGTACTTC	CASSSRTERGSSYEQYF
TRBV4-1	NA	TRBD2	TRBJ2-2	TGCGCCAGCAGCCTCGCTAGCGGAGGCCCTCCCGGGGAGCTGTTTTTT	CASSLASGGPPGELFF
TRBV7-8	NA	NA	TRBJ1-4	TGTGCCAGCAGCTACCGCCTGGGGAAACTGTTTTTT	CASSYRLGKLFF
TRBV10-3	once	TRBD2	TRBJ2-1	TGTGCCATCAGATCCGGGACTAGTGGCTACAATGAGCAGTTCTTC	CAIRSGTSGYNEQFF
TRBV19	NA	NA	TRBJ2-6	TGTGCCAGTAGTATAGGGGGCTCTGGGGCCAACGTCCTGACTTTC	CASSIGGSGANVLTF
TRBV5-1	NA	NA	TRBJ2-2	TGCGCCAGCAGCTTGGACGGGCCCGGGGAGCTGTTTTTT	CASSLDGPGELFF
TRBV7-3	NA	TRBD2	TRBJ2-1	TGTGCCAGCAGCCCAGCGGGAGGGTTTTACAATGAGCAGTTCTTC	CASSPAGGFYNEQFF
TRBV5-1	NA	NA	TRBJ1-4	TGCGCCAGCAGCCGGGACGGATCAACTAATGAAAAACTGTTTTTT	CASSRDGSTNEKLFF
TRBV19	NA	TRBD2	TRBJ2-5	TGTGCCAGTAGTGAGGGAAGCGGGAGAAAGACCCAGTACTTC	CASSEGSGRKTQYF
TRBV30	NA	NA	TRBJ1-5	TGTGCCTTCCAAGGGGGGGGCCAGCCCCAGCATTTT	CAFQGGGQPQHF
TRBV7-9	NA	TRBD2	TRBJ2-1	TGTGCCAGCAGCATCTCTGCGGGAGGGCCTAGGGATGAGCAGTTCTTC	CASSISAGGPRDEQFF
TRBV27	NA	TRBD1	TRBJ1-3	TGTGCCAGCAGACTAACAGGGGGTTCGGGAAACACCATATATTTT	CASRLTGGSGNTIYF
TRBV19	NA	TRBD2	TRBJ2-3	TGTGCCAGTGGTACCGGGGGGGTTAGCACAGATACGCAGTATTTT	CASGTGGVSTDTQYF
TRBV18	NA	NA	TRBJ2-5	TGTGCCAGCTCACTTGACAGTAAAGAGACCCAGTACTTC	CASSLDSKETQYF